The rows below give T cell receptor beta chains drawn from one sample of a study of cytomegalovirus exposure and HLA in healthy donors. Assay used: immunoSEQ multiplex PCR; TCRdb lists only in-frame clones, some missing. This table holds about 150,000 clones, 80% found once. Sequencing was carried out using PBMCs. Receptors were obtained from a woman aged 40 to 49 in good health and CMV-seronegative. Each CDR3 is given with its conserved first and last residue. D genes are given only for firm matches. Some rows mark clone size as missing; the rest say once, few, many or name a class of expanded clone.

CDR3 protein	CDR3 DNA	D gene	V gene	clone size	J gene	CDR3 length
CASSKQDGDSGANVLTF	TGTGCCAGTAGTAAACAGGACGGCGACTCTGGGGCCAACGTCCTGACTTTC	NA	TRBV19	few	TRBJ2-6	17
CASSPETRTLRGPHEQFF	TGTGCCAGCAGCCCCGAAACCCGGACACTGCGCGGCCCCCATGAGCAGTTCTTC	NA	TRBV11-2	NA	TRBJ2-1	18
CASRTAHFDQPQHF	TGTGCCAGTCGGACAGCCCACTTTGATCAGCCCCAGCATTTT	NA	TRBV19	NA	TRBJ1-5	14
CASSNPLSGANGLTF	TGTGCCAGCAGCAATCCCCTCTCTGGGGCCAACGGCCTGACTTTC	NA	TRBV5-6	NA	TRBJ2-6	15
CASSWYGQAALYEQYF	TGTGCCAGCAGCTGGTACGGACAGGCAGCGCTCTACGAGCAGTACTTC	TRBD1	TRBV5-5	NA	TRBJ2-7	16
CASSLLARANTEAFF	TGTGCCAGCAGCTTGTTGGCCAGGGCGAACACTGAAGCTTTCTTT	NA	TRBV5-5	NA	TRBJ1-1	15
CASTVAGANGLTF	TGTGCTTCGACGGTGGCTGGGGCCAACGGCCTGACTTTC	NA	TRBV5-6	NA	TRBJ2-6	13
CATAEGPGETQYF	TGTGCCACGGCTGAGGGTCCCGGCGAGACCCAGTACTTC	NA	TRBV7-3	NA	TRBJ2-5	13
CARSFIGRADIQYF	TGTGCCAGAAGCTTCATCGGGAGGGCGGACATTCAGTACTTC	NA	TRBV7-5	once	TRBJ2-4	14
CASSPRRRGNEQFF	TGTGCCAGCAGCCCACGACGGAGAGGCAATGAGCAGTTCTTC	NA	TRBV7-2	NA	TRBJ2-1	14
CARRSGTAENLCSGNTIYF	TGTGCCAGAAGATCGGGGACAGCAGAAAACCTCTGCTCTGGAAACACCATATATTTT	TRBD1	TRBV27	NA	TRBJ1-3	19
CASSPEYGYTF	TGTGCCAGCTCACCGGAGTATGGCTACACCTTC	NA	TRBV18	few	TRBJ1-2	11
CAISELAGASDTQYF	TGTGCCATCAGTGAGTTAGCGGGAGCGTCAGATACGCAGTATTTT	TRBD2	TRBV10-3	NA	TRBJ2-3	15
CSRSDRANTEAFF	TGCAGCCGATCGGACAGGGCGAACACTGAAGCTTTCTTT	TRBD1	TRBV29-1	NA	TRBJ1-1	13
CASSRTGSSSYEQYF	TGTGCCAGCAGCCGGACAGGATCTAGCTCCTACGAGCAGTACTTC	TRBD1	TRBV7-9	NA	TRBJ2-7	15
CSVEDPLRSQETQYF	TGCAGCGTTGAAGATCCCCTCCGGTCCCAAGAGACCCAGTACTTC	NA	TRBV29-1	once	TRBJ2-5	15
CASSVGRGSSYNSPLHF	TGTGCCAGCAGCGTTGGACGGGGGAGCTCCTATAATTCACCCCTCCACTTT	NA	TRBV9	NA	TRBJ1-6	17
CASSEVQSYGYTF	TGTGCCAGCAGTGAAGTACAGAGCTATGGCTACACCTTC	NA	TRBV2	NA	TRBJ1-2	13
CASSGLKRGAGELFF	TGTGCCAGCAGTGGACTAAAGCGAGGTGCCGGGGAGCTGTTTTTT	NA	TRBV6-1	NA	TRBJ2-2	15
CASRYTESYEQYF	TGCGCCAGCAGGTATACAGAGTCCTACGAGCAGTACTTC	NA	TRBV5-1	NA	TRBJ2-7	13
CASSITHYASTDTQYF	TGTGCCAGTAGTATTACCCACTATGCTAGCACAGATACGCAGTATTTT	NA	TRBV19	NA	TRBJ2-3	16